This TCR beta chain was identified during a study of metastatic and nonmetastatic thyroid tumors. About the study: Across blood and tumor or nodule tissue, repertoires from malignant and benign thyroid patients were compared with one another.

This clone was counted only a few times. No antigen is known for it. This CDR3 is built from 14 residues. With V trimmed by 5 bases and J by 0 bases, 3 bases remained unmatched. The germline CDR1 and CDR2 sequences are GTSNPN and SVGIG (reference sequence). The study, taken as a whole, reports: TCR beta diversity was reportedly significantly higher in malignant thyroid tumors than benign nodules, in blood and tumor.

With MiXCR, TCRdb called clones anew from the PCR reads. The sample includes around 28,000 clones, about 3.7% of them seen just once. Thyroid surgery was performed in patients who had received no treatment beforehand. Sequencing was performed on blood. The V and J genes are TRBV30 and TRBJ1-5; TRBD1 matches 8 bases. The clonotype originates from a male donor with papillary thyroid cancer or a benign thyroid nodule (not recorded which). Some clones in this sample may be carry-over from other donors' samples. The CDR3 region is CAWQTGDSNQPQHF. The DNA of the CDR3 is TGTGCCTGGCAGACAGGGGATAGCAATCAGCCCCAGCATTTT.